This T cell receptor beta chain was obtained from a study of cytomegalovirus exposure and HLA in healthy donors (dated by TCRdb to 2015 to 2018). The study in broad terms: An earlier analysis of roughly 500 of the donors reported more than 250 Gb of sequence data and 117 million unique TCR beta sequences from about 179 million T cells. An early release that covered more than 550 HLA-typed donors contained 250 to 350 gigabases of sequencing data and approximately 85 million unique TCR sequences. Of the 300 to 500 genotyped donors, 75% to 85% were placed in the genetic ancestry cluster associated with self-reported Caucasian donors. The aim of the study was to test whether cataloging public T cell receptors could identify signatures of past pathogen exposure. Using immunosequencing, the study profiled T cell repertoires from around 680 subjects and related those repertoires to cytomegalovirus serostatus. In addition to the first cohort of 650 to 750 subjects, a separate validation cohort of 120 different subjects was used. The study combined high-throughput TCR immunosequencing, statistical association of individual TCRs with disease status, and machine learning to predict cytomegalovirus infection status. A later analysis re-examined previously published TCR beta repertoires from about 670 donors and added high-resolution HLA genotyping to investigate patterns of TCR occurrence. The later analysis used no new phenotypic data to find candidate immune exposures, relying instead on TCR beta sequences and their occurrence across donors. An earlier analysis of 587 of the donors applied high-throughput TCR beta sequencing to assess whether each TCR beta V gene segment acted as functional or pseudogenic. Donor age, sex, ethnicity and CMV serostatus were compiled together with the repertoire data. In a later genetic analysis, genome-wide SNP genotypes for 398 of the 666 donors were used, and that subset was treated as a discovery cohort. Every discovery cohort repertoire had been produced on one sequencing platform. Class I and class II HLA loci were covered by the typing at four-digit resolution. The number of donors typed differed by locus, with roughly 620-630 for A, B, C, DRB1 and DQB1, over 500 for DQA1, 600 to 610 for DPA1, and around 450 for DPB1. Roughly 5 DR-DQ haplotypes were handled as single units for association and clustering, since linkage in the cohort was strong. On average, roughly 200,000 unique TCR beta nucleotide sequences were sequenced per donor among about 400 genotyped donors of the cohort, with about 19% of those sequences being non-productive.

Study-level results and caveats: Fewer than 20 rarely observed V segments, including chromosome 9 orphons, were excluded from the earlier analysis of a few hundred of the donors because counts were too low. Linkage disequilibrium might explain the correlated functional status among segregating V segments, but an unknown experimental factor could not be ruled out. A further reported finding was that TCR beta sequences accurately predicted the HLA-A and HLA-B alleles for most subjects in the first cohort. CMV serostatus was the only immune exposure information available for the cohort. The sequencing pipeline was judged likely to have produced a cluster of highly shared sequence variants as a technical artifact. The cohort was sequenced for TCR beta chains only, and without alpha or paired-chain data the features that could be detected were limited. The study listed 164 TCR beta chains as associated with cytomegalovirus. In a later analysis, TCR association rates were found to vary across HLA loci, with the most associated TCRs seen for DRB1 alleles and the fewest for HLA-C alleles. Compared with the roughly 700-donor mean, donors in an Asian-associated ancestry cluster had fewer N-insertions in productive TCRs, according to a later genetic analysis. In vitro tests confirmed that a few of the cytomegalovirus-associated TCR beta chains recognize cytomegalovirus antigens. The classifier was reported to diagnose cytomegalovirus status with high specificity and sensitivity in both the original cohort and the validation cohort. The 87-base-pair reads could not distinguish some IMGT-functional V segments, including TRBV6-2 and TRBV6-3, so those segments were excluded. The presence/absence analyses assumed that sequencing depth was roughly uniform across donors, and that assumption may not be true. Compared with equally common non-associated chains, HLA-associated TCR beta chains in a later analysis were more clonally expanded and had lower generation probabilities. When HLA alleles, especially DR and DQ, strongly co-occurred, attributing TCR associations to individual alleles was difficult. At a false discovery rate of 0.05, a later analysis linked fewer than 20,000 TCR beta sequences to specific HLA alleles. HLA typing was unavailable for some donors at each locus, so association tests used only the typed subset. A later analysis reported that several top co-occurrence clusters appeared linked to parvovirus B19, influenza, CMV and Epstein-Barr virus. Most TCR sequences were observed very rarely across donors, whereas some public TCRs were present in many individuals. A later genetic analysis associated a missense DCLRE1C variant with V-gene and J-gene trimming of TCR beta chains, and an independent cohort replicated the association. The authors suggested that the approach could potentially be generalized to other disease states and immunological phenotypes. According to a later analysis, most CMV-associated TCR beta chains appeared to be HLA-restricted, and the HLA associations seemed to be driven largely by CMV exposure. Broadly in line with IMGT annotations, most TCR beta V segments showed up in productive rearrangements about 87% or about 30% of the time in an earlier analysis of approximately 600 of the donors.

As concerns this clone: Its antigen remains undetermined. Base qualities are not recorded, but no much larger clone differs from it by a single base.

In total, over 600 healthy bone marrow donors made up the cohort. Cohort members were all nominally healthy when sampled, although unrecorded immune exposures were likely present. The donor was CMV seronegative and belonged to the group of roughly 330 seronegative cohort members. A peripheral blood sample was collected from each donor, and TCR beta sequencing was performed on peripheral blood mononuclear cells. Genomic DNA was extracted from the blood cell samples with the Qiagen DNeasy Blood Extraction Kit. Receptors were amplified or captured by the immunoSEQ multiplex PCR assay. A mixture of 60 forward primers for TCR Vbeta segments and 13 reverse primers for TCR Jbeta segments was used in the multiplex PCR. Amplification of the CDR3 region of rearranged TCR beta genes was performed with a multiplex PCR assay on genomic DNA. The Illumina HiSeq System was used to sequence the amplified TCR beta libraries as 87-base-pair reads. For the original study's pipeline: A later analysis tallied approximately 87 million unique TCR beta chains across the 666 repertoires, and approximately 12 million of those chains were shared by two or more donors. A nearest-neighbor algorithm error-corrected the raw reads and collapsed the reads into unique sequences, merging closely related sequences to remove PCR and sequencing errors. To assign V, D and J gene segments, CDR3 sequences were aligned to IMGT reference sequences. For a sequence to be retained, a match of at least six nucleotides was required to both a V gene segment and a J gene segment. A rearrangement counted as productive if the CDR3 had no stop codons and remained in frame with V and J, and every other rearrangement counted as non-productive. CDR3 was defined by IMGT convention, running from the second conserved V-encoded cysteine to the conserved J-encoded phenylalanine. Sequences without an unambiguous match to a single V gene segment were excluded from the earlier analysis of several hundred of the donors. An earlier analysis of 450 to 650 of the donors called V segments functional above 56.7% productive rearrangements and segregating when the between-donor standard deviation exceeded 5%. A statistical classification framework was developed to diagnose cytomegalovirus status using the catalog of TCR beta chain sequences. V and J gene assignment, in a later analysis, came from comparing TCR nucleotide sequences with IMGT/GENE-DB human TR gene sequences. A later analysis assigned CDR3 sequences and most-parsimonious VDJ recombination scenarios with the TCRdist pipeline. In a later analysis, every TCR beta chain was defined by the combination of its CDR3 amino acid sequence and its V-gene family, and reads without a unique V-gene family were dropped. To address suspected cross-contamination and a sequencing artifact, a later analysis removed 592 highly shared, low-generation-probability nucleotide sequences. A later analysis calculated a clonal expansion index for each public chain from normalized within-repertoire ranks of inferred template counts. Generation probabilities in a later analysis came from a VDJ recombination model fitted to out-of-frame rearrangements, and those results were checked against IGoR. In a later analysis, TCR-TCR, TCR-HLA and TCR-CMV co-occurrence was scored with hypergeometric tests, and a repertoire-size bias correction was applied to TCR pairs. To estimate false discovery rates, a later analysis permuted the HLA or CMV assignments 20 times. In a later analysis, co-occurring TCRs were grouped with DBSCAN, and TCRdist sequence similarity was added when clustering was performed within HLA-allele-positive subsets. For co-occurrence clustering, repertoires with fewer than 30,000 or more than 120,000 public chains were excluded, along with roughly 5 repertoires with anomalous nucleotide sharing. Held by TCRdb, this immuneACCESS table contains in-frame sequences only and omits some clones. Under half of the omission traces to an unresolved V gene where checked; the cause of the rest is unknown. That table supplies the V and J calls and clone size; D and trimming were determined from the DNA. This sample lists about 76,000 clones; around 80% were detected once. The ten largest clones capture roughly 2.5% of the sample.

Its CDR3 holds 11 amino acids, cysteine through phenylalanine. Only the CDR3 portion is preserved as DNA: 33 bases, with reading frame beginning at the first base. In the germline V gene, CDR1 corresponds to SQVTM and CDR2 to ANQGSEA. Trimming takes 7 bases off V and 8 bases off J; junction bases not matched to a gene: 4. This receptor was identified in a man aged 25-45 years in good health and CMV-seronegative. The V gene is TRBV29-1 and the J gene is TRBJ1-3, with 8 junctional bases fitting TRBD1. The sequenced sample was PBMCs. The DNA sequence reads TGCAGCGCTGACAGGGGAGACACCATATATTTT. This is translated as CSADRGDTIYF.